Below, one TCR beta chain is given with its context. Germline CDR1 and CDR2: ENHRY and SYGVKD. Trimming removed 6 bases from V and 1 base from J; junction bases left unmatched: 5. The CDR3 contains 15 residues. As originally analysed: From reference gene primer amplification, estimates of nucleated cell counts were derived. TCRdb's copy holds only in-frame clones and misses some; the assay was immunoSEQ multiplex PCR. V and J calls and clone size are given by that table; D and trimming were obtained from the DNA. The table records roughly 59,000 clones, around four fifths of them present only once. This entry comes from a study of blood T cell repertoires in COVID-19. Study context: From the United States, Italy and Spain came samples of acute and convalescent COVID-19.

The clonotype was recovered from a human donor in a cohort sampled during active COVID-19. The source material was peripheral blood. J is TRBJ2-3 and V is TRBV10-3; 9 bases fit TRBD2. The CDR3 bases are TGTGCCATCAGAGAAGCGGGGGGACGCACAGATACGCAGTATTTT. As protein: CAIREAGGRTDTQYF.